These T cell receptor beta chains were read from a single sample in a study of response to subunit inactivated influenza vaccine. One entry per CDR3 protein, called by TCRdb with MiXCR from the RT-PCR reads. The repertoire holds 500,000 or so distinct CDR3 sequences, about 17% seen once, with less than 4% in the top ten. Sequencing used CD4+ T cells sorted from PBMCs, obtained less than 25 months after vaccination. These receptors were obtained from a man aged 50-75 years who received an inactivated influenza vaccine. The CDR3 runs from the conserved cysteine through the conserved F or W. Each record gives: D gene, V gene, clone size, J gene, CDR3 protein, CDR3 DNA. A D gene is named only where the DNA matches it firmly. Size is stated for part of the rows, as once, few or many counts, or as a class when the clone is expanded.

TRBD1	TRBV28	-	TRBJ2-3	CASNSPGTGVDTQYF	TGTGCCAGCAATTCCCCTGGGACAGGGGTGGATACGCAGTATTTT
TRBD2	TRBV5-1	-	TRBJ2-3	CATTRSGRSGDTQYF	TGCGCCACCACCCGTAGCGGGAGATCTGGAGATACGCAGTATTTT
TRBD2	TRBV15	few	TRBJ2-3	CATSSALAGTQYF	TGTGCCACCAGCAGCGCCCTAGCGGGGACGCAGTATTTT
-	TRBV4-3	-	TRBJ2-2	CASSQDLWVYNTGELFF	TGCGCCAGCAGCCAAGATCTTTGGGTTTATAACACCGGGGAGCTGTTTTTT
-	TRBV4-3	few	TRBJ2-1	CASSQETRNEQFF	TGCGCCAGCAGCCAAGAGACCCGCAATGAGCAGTTCTTC
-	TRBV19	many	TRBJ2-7	CASSISQVYEQYF	TGTGCCAGTAGTATATCACAGGTCTACGAGCAGTACTTC
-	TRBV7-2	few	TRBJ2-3	CASSLMGATDTQYF	TGTGCCAGCAGCTTAATGGGGGCCACAGATACGCAGTATTTT
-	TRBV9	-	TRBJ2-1	CASSPPLSGFSYNEQFF	TGTGCCAGCAGCCCCCCCCTTAGCGGTTTCTCCTACAATGAGCAGTTCTTC
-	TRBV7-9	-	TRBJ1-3	CASSSRGSGTPGNTIYF	TGTGCCAGCAGCTCCCGGGGTTCCGGGACACCTGGAAACACCATATATTTT
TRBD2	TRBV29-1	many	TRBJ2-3	CSVEELAGGRDTQYF	TGCAGCGTTGAAGAACTAGCGGGAGGAAGAGATACGCAGTATTTT
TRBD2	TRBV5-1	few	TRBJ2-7	CASSLFPSGNYEQYF	TGCGCCAGCAGCTTGTTTCCTAGCGGTAACTACGAGCAGTACTTC
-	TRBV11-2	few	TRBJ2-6	CASSRGDSGANVLTF	TGTGCCAGCAGCAGAGGGGACTCTGGGGCCAACGTCCTGACTTTC
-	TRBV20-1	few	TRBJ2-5	CSAPTLTQETQYF	TGCAGTGCTCCGACACTTACTCAGGAGACCCAGTACTTC
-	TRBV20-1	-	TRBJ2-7	CSAKPITYEQYF	TGCAGTGCTAAACCCATAACCTACGAGCAGTACTTC
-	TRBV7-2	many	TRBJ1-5	CASSLSGNQPQHF	TGTGCCAGCAGCTTATCTGGCAATCAGCCCCAGCATTTT
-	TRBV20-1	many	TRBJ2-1	CSALGGGSNNEQFF	TGCAGTGCTCTTGGGGGAGGTTCCAACAATGAGCAGTTCTTC
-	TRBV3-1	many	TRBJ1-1	CASSQGAGTEAFF	TGTGCCAGCAGCCAGGGGGCAGGGACTGAAGCTTTCTTT
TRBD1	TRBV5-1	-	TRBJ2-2	CASKQTGGTGELFF	TGCGCCAGCAAGCAGACAGGGGGCACCGGGGAGCTGTTTTTT
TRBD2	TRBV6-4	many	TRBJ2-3	CASGAGHTDTQYF	TGTGCCAGCGGAGCGGGGCACACAGATACGCAGTATTTT
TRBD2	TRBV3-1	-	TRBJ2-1	CASTPTSHEQFF	TGTGCCAGCACCCCGACTAGCCATGAGCAGTTCTTC
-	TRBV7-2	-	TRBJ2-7	CASSPGGTNYEQYF	TGTGCCAGCAGCCCAGGGGGGACCAACTACGAGCAGTACTTC
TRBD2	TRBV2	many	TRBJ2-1	CASRFRLAVNEQFF	TGTGCCAGCAGATTTAGACTAGCGGTAAATGAGCAGTTCTTC
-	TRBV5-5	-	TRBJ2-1	CASSFAPLCSYNEQFF	TGTGCCAGCAGCTTTGCGCCCCTCTGCTCCTACAATGAGCAGTTCTTC
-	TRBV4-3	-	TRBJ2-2	CASSQEHLISVPNTGELFF	TGCGCCAGCAGCCAAGAACATCTCATTAGCGTACCGAACACCGGGGAGCTGTTTTTT
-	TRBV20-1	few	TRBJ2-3	CSAMVGGTDTQYF	TGCAGTGCTATGGTCGGGGGCACAGATACGCAGTATTTT
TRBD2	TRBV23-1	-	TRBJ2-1	CASSHLAGTSGSNEQFF	TGCGCCAGCAGTCACCTGGCCGGGACTAGCGGGAGCAATGAGCAGTTCTTC
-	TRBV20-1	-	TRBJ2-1	CSARERGYYNEQFF	TGCAGTGCTAGAGAACGGGGGTATTACAATGAGCAGTTCTTC
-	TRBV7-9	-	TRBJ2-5	CASSLRGSWGQETQYF	TGTGCCAGCAGCTTAAGGGGGTCGTGGGGCCAAGAGACCCAGTACTTC
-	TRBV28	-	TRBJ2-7	CASSPRKSSYEQYF	TGTGCCAGCAGTCCCCGCAAGAGCTCCTACGAGCAGTACTTC
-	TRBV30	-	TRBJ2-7	CAWSRPGHRSYEQYF	TGTGCCTGGAGCCGACCGGGACACCGCTCCTACGAGCAGTACTTC
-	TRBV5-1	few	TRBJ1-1	CASSNPGQNTEAFF	TGCGCCAGCAGCAACCCCGGACAAAACACTGAAGCTTTCTTT
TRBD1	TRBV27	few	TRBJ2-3	CASSYRRVRTGSTDTQYF	TGTGCCAGCAGTTACAGAAGAGTACGGACAGGAAGCACAGATACGCAGTATTTT
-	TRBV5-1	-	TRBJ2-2	CASSLTATGELFF	TGCGCCAGCAGCCTTACAGCGACCGGGGAGCTGTTTTTT
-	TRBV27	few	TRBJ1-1	CASSKAGTYGIAFF	TGTGCCAGCAGTAAAGCCGGGACATATGGAATTGCTTTCTTT
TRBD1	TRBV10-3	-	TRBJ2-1	CAISGITGDSSYNEQFF	TGTGCCATCAGTGGGATAACAGGGGATAGCTCCTACAATGAGCAGTTCTTC
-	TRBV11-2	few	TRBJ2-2	CASSRRGGELFF	TGTGCCAGCAGCCGGCGGGGCGGGGAGCTGTTTTTT
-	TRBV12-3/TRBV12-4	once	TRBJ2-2	CASSFQAGGELFF	TGTGCCAGCAGTTTTCAGGCTGGAGGGGAGCTGTTTTTT
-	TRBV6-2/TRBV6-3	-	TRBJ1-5	CASSYSSTGRNQPQHF	TGTGCCAGCAGTTACTCGTCGACGGGGCGCAATCAGCCCCAGCATTTT
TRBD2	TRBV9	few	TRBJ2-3	CASSTSGRIADTQYF	TGTGCCAGCAGCACTAGCGGGAGAATAGCAGATACGCAGTATTTT
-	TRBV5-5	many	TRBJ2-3	CASSPSADTQYF	TGTGCCAGCAGCCCATCTGCAGATACGCAGTATTTT
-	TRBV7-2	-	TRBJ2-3	CASSPRVASSTDTQYF	TGTGCCAGCAGCCCGAGGGTAGCTAGTAGCACAGATACGCAGTATTTT
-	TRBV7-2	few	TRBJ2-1	CASSRDTGSQFF	TGTGCCAGCAGCCGAGACACAGGGAGCCAGTTCTTC
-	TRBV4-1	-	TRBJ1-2	CASSLDSWASGYTF	TGCGCCAGCAGCCTGGACAGTTGGGCAAGCGGCTACACCTTC
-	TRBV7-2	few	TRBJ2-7	CASVVIRPPYEQYF	TGTGCCAGCGTCGTTATAAGGCCCCCCTACGAGCAGTACTTC
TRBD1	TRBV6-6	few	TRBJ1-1	CASSDRQGTEAFF	TGTGCCAGCAGCGACAGACAGGGCACTGAAGCTTTCTTT
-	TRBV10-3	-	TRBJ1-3	CAISETYIGSSGNTIYF	TGTGCCATCAGTGAAACCTACATCGGTTCGTCTGGAAACACCATATATTTT
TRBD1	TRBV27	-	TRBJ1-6	CASTTDRGNSPLHF	TGTGCCAGCACTACCGACAGGGGAAATTCACCCCTCCACTTT
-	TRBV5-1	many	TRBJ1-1	CASSPDGNTEAFF	TGCGCCAGCAGCCCGGACGGAAACACTGAAGCTTTCTTT
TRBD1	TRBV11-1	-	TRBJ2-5	CASSLRGTTGGHQETQYF	TGTGCCAGCAGCTTACGAGGAACGACAGGGGGTCACCAAGAGACCCAGTACTTC
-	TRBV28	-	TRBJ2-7	CASSLRSPWSYEQYF	TGTGCCAGCAGTTTGCGGAGCCCATGGTCCTACGAGCAGTACTTC